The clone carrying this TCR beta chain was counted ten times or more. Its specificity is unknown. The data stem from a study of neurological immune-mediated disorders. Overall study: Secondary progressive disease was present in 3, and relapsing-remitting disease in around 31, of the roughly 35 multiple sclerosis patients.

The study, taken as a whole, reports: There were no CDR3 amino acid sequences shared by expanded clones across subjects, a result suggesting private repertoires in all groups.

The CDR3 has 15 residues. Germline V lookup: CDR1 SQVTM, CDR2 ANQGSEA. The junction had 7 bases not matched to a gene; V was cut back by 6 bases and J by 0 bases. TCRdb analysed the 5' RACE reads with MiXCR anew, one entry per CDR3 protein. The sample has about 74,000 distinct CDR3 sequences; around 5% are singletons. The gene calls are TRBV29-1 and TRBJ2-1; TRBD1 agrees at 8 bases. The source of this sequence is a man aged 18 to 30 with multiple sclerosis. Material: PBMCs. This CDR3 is CSVKGQASSYNEQFF. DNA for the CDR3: TGCAGCGTGAAGGGACAGGCGAGCTCCTACAATGAGCAGTTCTTC.